The 11 T cell receptor beta chains below come from one sample, sequenced in a study of blood T cell repertoires in COVID-19. The table came from immunoSEQ multiplex PCR; TCRdb's copy has only in-frame clones and leaves some out. The top ten hold 0.7% to 1% of the sample, which has some 110,000 clones, roughly 84% seen once. What was sequenced was peripheral blood. These receptors originate from a woman aged 70-85 years with acute or convalescent COVID-19.

The chain joins TRBV6-2 or TRBV6-3 to TRBJ1-1; D possibly corresponds to TRBD1 (6 bases). Deletions cut 0 bases from V and 4 bases from J, with 15 bases between. This CDR3 comprises 16 residues. Germline V gene lookup returns CDR1 MNHEY and CDR2 SVGEGT. CDR3 DNA: TGTGCCAGCAGTTACTCGATCGGGGGGCAAGTCACTGAAGCTTTCTTT. Amino acid sequence: CASSYSIGGQVTEAFF.

This rearrangement joins TRBV5-1 to TRBJ2-3; D gene uncertain. Germline loops: CDR1 SGHRS, CDR2 YFSETQ. The CDR3 loop spans 13 amino acids. V lost 3 bases and J 6 bases, leaving 11 bases between the germline ends. CDR3 loop: CASSSVVSDTQYF. The CDR3 bases are TGCGCCAGCAGCTCGGTGGTATCGGATACGCAGTATTTT.

The chain joins TRBV18 to TRBJ2-3; D ambiguous. CDR1 and CDR2 from the germline V gene are KGHSH and LQKENI. Trimming stripped 5 bases from V and 3 bases from J, with 6 bases between. This CDR3 contains 12 residues. The CDR3 is CASSSRTDTQYF. CDR3 DNA sequence: TGTGCCAGCTCATCGCGGACAGATACGCAGTATTTT.

This chain uses TRBV19 with TRBJ2-7; 7 bases align to TRBD1. With 5 bases clipped from V and 3 bases from J, the junction kept 7 bases outside the gene matches. The CDR3 covers 14 residues. Germline lookup yields CDR1 LNHDA and CDR2 SQIVND (reference sequence). CDR3 nucleotide sequence: TGTGCCAGTAGTTTGGGACAGAAGTTCTACGAGCAGTACTTC. It is translated as CASSLGQKFYEQYF. Complete variable domain (other parts from reference TRBV19 and TRBJ2-7): DGGITQSPKYLFRKEGQNVTLSCEQNLNHDAMYWYRQDPGQGLRLIYYSQIVNDFQKGDIAEGYSVSREKKESFPLTVTSAQKNPTAFYLCASSLGQKFYEQYFGPGTRLTVT.

V gene TRBV28 combines with J gene TRBJ1-5, with D perhaps matching TRBD1 (5 bases). Germline-derived CDR1 and CDR2 are MDHEN and SYDVKM. The length of the CDR3 is 15 residues. Trimming left V 5 bases short and J 0 bases short, with 11 bases between. The DNA of the CDR3 is TGTGCCAGCAGTAGCTGGGGCCTTAGCAATCAGCCCCAGCATTTT. This translates into CASSSWGLSNQPQHF. Full variable domain (rest looked up from reference TRBV28 and TRBJ1-5): DVKVTQSSRYLVKRTGEKVFLECVQDMDHENMFWYRQDPGLGLRLIYFSYDVKMKEKGDIPEGYSVSREKKERFSLILESASTNQTSMYLCASSSWGLSNQPQHFGDGTRLSIL.

V gene TRBV29-1 combines with J gene TRBJ2-3, with D hard to call. The germline V and J ends were trimmed by 7 bases and 2 bases, with 13 bases remaining between them. CDR1 and CDR2 (germline): SQVTM, ANQGSEA. The CDR3 has 13 residues. CDR3 in amino acids: CSASTVATDTQYF. CDR3 nucleotide sequence: TGCAGCGCTTCAACTGTTGCCACAGATACGCAGTATTTT.

This clone has only one observation. The chain employs TRBV18 and TRBJ1-5; D uncertain. V lost 2 bases, J lost 4 bases, and 9 bases lay in between. The length of the CDR3 is 14 residues. Germline values: CDR1 KGHSH, CDR2 LQKENI. The CDR3 coding sequence is TGTGCCAGCTCACCATTAGCGGGGAATCAGCCCCAGCATTTT. As protein: CASSPLAGNQPQHF.

Here the CDR3 DNA reads TGTGCCAGCAGCTTGGGGCAGGGGTATATGACAGATACGCAGTATTTT. Translating gives CASSLGQGYMTDTQYF. The rearrangement links TRBV5-8 to TRBJ2-3; TRBD1 is a possible D gene (6 bases). The CDR3 extends over 16 amino acids. The ends were cut back, 0 bases at V and 3 bases at J, with 14 bases in the middle. Germline V gene lookup returns CDR1 SGHTS and CDR2 YDEGEE.

This clone was observed once. The chain is built from TRBV5-6 and TRBJ2-7; D may be TRBD1 (7 bases). CDR1 is SGHDT, CDR2 YYEEEE, per germline. The CDR3 spans 16 residues. Trimming took 0 bases from V and 6 from J, leaving 19 bases between them. The CDR3 is CASSLEQGRRTIEQYF. In DNA form, the CDR3 reads TGTGCCAGCAGCTTGGAACAGGGGAGGAGAACTATCGAGCAGTACTTC.

In its sample, this clone was seen a few times. This chain joins TRBV2 and TRBJ1-5; no clear D gene. The length of the CDR3 is 15 residues. CDR1 and CDR2 from the germline V gene are SNHLY and FYNNEI. V lost 6 bases to trimming and J lost 1 base, with 13 bases between them. The CDR3 here is CASSPGRQSNQPQHF. The CDR3 DNA reads TGTGCCAGCAGCCCTGGCAGGCAGAGCAATCAGCCCCAGCATTTT.

The J gene is TRBJ2-5, the V gene TRBV4-2, with D maybe TRBD1 (6 bases). Germline V gene lookup returns CDR1 LGHNA and CDR2 YNFKEQ. The V and J ends lost 3 bases and 5 bases respectively, with 22 bases between them. The CDR3 extends over 17 amino acids. CDR3 sequence: CASSQGARQYQGETQYF. The CDR3 bases are TGTGCCAGCAGCCAGGGGGCCCGTCAATACCAGGGGGAGACCCAGTACTTC.